The 25 T cell receptor beta chains in this list originate from one sample, sequenced in a study of cytomegalovirus exposure and HLA in healthy donors. The primer mix had 60 Vbeta and 13 Jbeta primers. Repertoires were generated with immunoSEQ multiplex PCR, while TCRdb's copy carries only in-frame clones and drops some. The data hold around 130,000 clones, with 65% to 90% observed a single time. The sample comprised PBMCs. These receptors all stem from a woman under 30 in good health and CMV-seropositive.

This clone was recorded a few times. The chain uses TRBV7-6 and TRBJ2-5; TRBD2 matches 9 bases. Per the germline V gene, CDR1 is SGHVS and CDR2 is FNYEAQ. CDR3 length: 13 residues. The trim removed 6 bases at V and 4 bases at J, leaving 3 bases unmatched. As DNA, the CDR3 is TGTGCCAGCAGAGCGGGGGGCCGAGAGACCCAGTACTTC. It translates to CASRAGGRETQYF.

This chain links TRBV30 with TRBJ1-3; no clear D. This CDR3 has 16 amino acids. Between the trimmed V and J ends, which lost 2 bases and 3 bases, there was a span of 17 bases. Germline loops: CDR1 GTSNPN, CDR2 SVGIG (reference sequence). The DNA of the CDR3 is TGTGCCTGGAGTCGGGCCGGTTTGAGGGATGGAAACACCATATATTTT. Translation: CAWSRAGLRDGNTIYF.

This sequence joins TRBV4-1 and TRBJ2-7; 9 positions match TRBD2. V shed 4 bases and J 3 bases; nucleotides not matched to a gene: 10. CDR3 size: 16 residues. Per germline, CDR1 MGHRA and CDR2 YSYEKL. The CDR3 loop reads CASSPTPGTSFYEQYF. The CDR3 nucleotides are TGCGCCAGCAGCCCTACCCCCGGGACTAGCTTCTACGAGCAGTACTTC.

This chain uses TRBV15 with TRBJ1-5; maybe TRBD1 (6 bases). Per germline, CDR1 LNHNV and CDR2 YYDKDF (reference sequence). The CDR3 has 14 residues. V shed 8 bases and J shed 5 bases, with 16 bases lying between them. The CDR3 region is CATSGTPGDQPQHF. The CDR3 DNA reads as TGTGCCACCTCCGGGACACCAGGGGATCAGCCCCAGCATTTT. Drawing the rest from reference TRBV15 and TRBJ1-5, the complete variable domain is DAMVIQNPRYQVTQFGKPVTLSCSQTLNHNVMYWYQQKSSQAPKLLFHYYDKDFNNEADTPDNFQSRRPNTSFCFLDIRSPGLGDTAMYLCATSGTPGDQPQHFGDGTRLSIL.

This clone was observed a few times. The chain links TRBV6-1 to TRBJ2-1; 7 positions agree with TRBD1. The CDR3 has 11 residues. CDR1 is MNHNS and CDR2 is SASEGT in the germline V gene. With V trimmed by 10 bases and J by 6 bases, 3 bases remained unmatched. DNA of the CDR3: TGTGCCACGGACAGGATCAATGAGCAGTTCTTC. This translates into CATDRINEQFF.

J is TRBJ1-3 and V is TRBV13; D is unclear. The CDR3 contains 17 residues. The V gene's germline CDR1 is PRHDT and CDR2 FYEKMQ (reference sequence). V lost 3 bases and J lost 0, with 15 bases in between. DNA for the CDR3: TGTGCCAGCAGCTTGAGCCGGGAAGGGCACTCTGGAAACACCATATATTTT. Its protein product is CASSLSREGHSGNTIYF.

This chain links TRBV4-1 with TRBJ2-3; D not certain. CDR1 is MGHRA, CDR2 YSYEKL, per germline. V was trimmed by 4 bases and J by 0 bases, leaving 14 bases between them. CDR3 length equals 16 residues. DNA of the CDR3: TGCGCCAGCAGCCCCGCGGTCGGAGCTAGCACAGATACGCAGTATTTT. Translating it yields CASSPAVGASTDTQYF.

This chain joins TRBV20-1 and TRBJ2-1; D is undetermined. This CDR3 comprises 9 residues. CDR1 and CDR2 (germline): DFQATT, SNEGSKA (reference sequence). Trimming removed 7 bases at V and 8 bases at J, with 6 bases between. The CDR3 nucleotides are TGCAGTGTCTCGGATGAGCAGTTCTTC. Its translation is CSVSDEQFF.

This sequence joins TRBV7-8 and TRBJ2-2, with 11 bases that match TRBD1. Germline lookup yields CDR1 SGHVS and CDR2 FQNEAQ. V trimming: 5 bases; J trimming: 4 bases; junction bases outside the gene matches: 6. The CDR3 has 16 amino acids. CDR3 amino acids: CASSPGQGASTGELFF. CDR3 DNA sequence: TGTGCCAGCAGCCCCGGACAGGGGGCTAGCACCGGGGAGCTGTTTTTT.

The rearrangement uses TRBV2 and TRBJ1-1; 7 nucleotides match TRBD1. Germline CDR1 SNHLY, CDR2 FYNNEI. The CDR3 covers 13 residues. V dropped 6 bases and J dropped 1; count of bases not matched to a gene: 2. The CDR3 DNA is TGTGCCAGCAGAGGGGGCGGGAACACTGAAGCTTTCTTT. Residues: CASRGGGNTEAFF.

This clone was counted once. This chain uses TRBV7-6 with TRBJ1-1; TRBD1 is a possible D gene (5 bases). The V end lost 4 bases, the J end lost 6 bases, and 12 bases lay between the germline ends. Germline V lookup: CDR1 SGHVS, CDR2 FNYEAQ. CDR3 length: 13 residues. The CDR3 reads CASSSTRGSEAFF. CDR3 DNA: TGTGCCAGCAGCTCAACACGGGGGTCTGAAGCTTTCTTT.

As concerns this clone: Relative to the germline gene, one junction end is altered; a read error may explain this. The chain has TRBV7-9 and TRBJ2-7; TRBD2 is a possible D gene (6 bases). The CDR3 has 12 residues. CDR1 is SEHNR, CDR2 FQNEAQ, per germline (reference sequence). The CDR3 sequence: CSSSSLGGLQYF. The DNA of the CDR3 is TGTTCCAGCAGCTCCCTCGGGGGTTTGCAGTACTTC.

The genes are TRBV12-5 and TRBJ2-7; a possible D gene is TRBD1 (5 bases). CDR1 is LGHNT, CDR2 FRNRAP, per germline. Deletions cut 0 bases from V and 6 bases from J, with 18 bases between. The CDR3 is 16 amino acids. The CDR3, as DNA: TGTGCTAGTGGTTTGGTATTGGGGCAGGCCCCTGGCGAGCAGTACTTC. It encodes CASGLVLGQAPGEQYF.

This chain connects TRBV4-2 to TRBJ2-7, with a weak D call TRBD2 (6 bases). The CDR3 is 15 residues long. CDR1 is LGHNA and CDR2 is YNFKEQ in the germline V gene. Trimming removed 4 bases at V and 4 bases at J, with 17 bases between. For the CDR3, the DNA is TGTGCCAGCAGCCCCGAGGAGGGAAAAGCTTACGAGCAGTACTTC. Amino acids: CASSPEEGKAYEQYF.

V and J are TRBV2 and TRBJ1-3; D remains ambiguous. The CDR3 is made up of 14 amino acids. V gave up 6 bases and J gave up 4 bases, with 13 bases separating them. Germline V CDR1 and CDR2: SNHLY, FYNNEI. In DNA form, the CDR3 reads TGTGCCAGCAGCCCCCCCAATTCAGGAAACACCATATATTTT. Translating gives CASSPPNSGNTIYF.

The chain joins TRBV5-1 to TRBJ1-5; 9 nucleotides line up with TRBD1. V shed 3 bases and J 7 bases; nucleotides not matched to a gene: 5. The CDR3 length is 14 residues. The germline CDR1 and CDR2 sequences are SGHRS and YFSETQ. The CDR3, as DNA: TGCGCCAGCAGCTCGGGACAGGGAGGACAGCCCCAGCATTTT. It yields the protein CASSSGQGGQPQHF.

The chain has TRBV5-4 and TRBJ2-3; D might be TRBD1 (6 bases). Trimming shortened V by 1 base and J by 5 bases, and 11 bases separated the two germline ends. The CDR3 covers 14 residues. Germline assignment: CDR1 SGHNT and CDR2 YYREEE (reference sequence). The CDR3 nucleotides read TGTGCCAGCAGCTTGTGGGGGCCTGGAGATACGCAGTATTTT. Translation gives CASSLWGPGDTQYF.

J is TRBJ1-2 and V is TRBV6-1; D is possibly TRBD1 (6 bases). Looked up from germline, CDR1 is MNHNS and CDR2 is SASEGT. The CDR3 is 13 residues long. V was trimmed by 11 bases and J by 4 bases, leaving 17 bases between them. Here the CDR3 reads CAGTPGQFYGYTF. DNA of the CDR3: TGTGCCGGAACGCCTGGACAGTTCTATGGCTACACCTTC.

The rearrangement links TRBV19 to TRBJ2-2; perhaps TRBD1 as D (7 bases). V was trimmed by 7 bases and J by 6 bases, leaving 15 bases between them. Per germline, CDR1 LNHDA and CDR2 SQIVND (reference sequence). The CDR3 consists of 14 residues. The CDR3 DNA reads as TGTGCCAGTAAGGCTCAGGGGGGTGCCGGGGAGCTGTTTTTT. Its protein is CASKAQGGAGELFF.

V and J are TRBV5-5 and TRBJ1-5; the match to TRBD1 covers 7 bases. CDR1 and CDR2 from the germline V gene are SGHKS and YYEKEE (reference sequence). The CDR3 length is 14 residues. V lost 0 bases and J lost 4; bases outside the gene matches: 1. The CDR3 protein is CASSLAGGNQPQHF. CDR3 sequence (DNA): TGTGCCAGCAGCTTGGCAGGGGGAAATCAGCCCCAGCATTTT.

This clone came up a few times. The rearrangement links TRBV7-3 to TRBJ2-5; TRBD2 agrees at 12 bases. J gave up 2 bases and V 11 bases, and 6 bases lay outside the gene matches. The germline gives CDR1 SGHTA, CDR2 FQGTGA. The CDR3 is 14 amino acids. The CDR3 reads CAPKTSGGQETQYF. DNA of the CDR3: TGTGCCCCCAAGACTAGCGGGGGACAAGAGACCCAGTACTTC.

V gene TRBV13 combines with J gene TRBJ2-3; 8 bases match TRBD2. The ends lost 4 bases at V and 3 bases at J; junction bases unmatched: 6. The CDR3 has 15 amino acids. CDR1 and CDR2 (germline): PRHDT, FYEKMQ (reference sequence). The CDR3 protein is CASSSRGGSTDTQYF. CDR3 DNA: TGTGCCAGCAGCTCTCGGGGGGGGAGTACAGATACGCAGTATTTT.

This chain uses TRBV5-1 with TRBJ2-5; D possibly corresponds to TRBD1 (5 bases). The CDR3 is made up of 15 amino acids. CDR1 SGHRS and CDR2 YFSETQ come from the germline V gene. Trimming took off 0 bases at V and 1 base at J, with 10 bases between the two ends. The CDR3 bases are TGCGCCAGCAGCTTGGTCCAGGGCCTCCAAGAGACCCAGTACTTC. Its protein is CASSLVQGLQETQYF.

As concerns this clone: Compared with germline, one end of the junction differs, possibly owing to a read error. This specimen includes other DNA sequences encoding the same CDR3. The chain uses TRBV10-1 and TRBJ1-3, with D unclear. CDR3 length equals 15 residues. Per the germline V gene, CDR1 is WNHNN and CDR2 is SYGVQD (reference sequence). The CDR3 nucleotides are TGCGCCAGCAGTGAGACAGTGGACTCTCGAAACACCATATATTTT. This translates into CASSETVDSRNTIYF.

This clone was detected only once. The chain joins TRBV5-6 to TRBJ2-2; D gene uncertain. The germline V gene encodes CDR1 SGHDT and CDR2 YYEEEE. CDR3 length: 14 residues. V dropped 1 base and J dropped 6 bases, with 10 bases sitting between them. The DNA of the CDR3 is TGTGCCAGCAGCTTGATCGGTGAACCCGGGGAGCTGTTTTTT. Translation gives CASSLIGEPGELFF.